A single sample is the source of the 4 T cell receptor beta chains below, sequenced in a study of siplizumab effects on memory and regulatory T cells. The repertoire was sequenced with immunoSEQ multiplex PCR; TCRdb's copy has only in-frame clones and lacks some. Of over 85,000 clones in the sample, 96% are singletons; the top ten hold 0.025% to 0.035%. Sequencing was performed on naive CD4+ T cells sorted from blood. Every receptor here comes from a human donor in good health.

This chain connects TRBV7-9 to TRBJ1-1, with D unclear. Germline V gene data show CDR1 as SEHNR and CDR2 as FQNEAQ (reference sequence). There are 13 residues in the CDR3. Trimming took 1 base from V and 4 from J, leaving 7 bases between them. CDR3 in amino acids: CASSLGVGTEAFF. Here the CDR3 DNA reads TGTGCCAGCAGCTTAGGGGTCGGCACTGAAGCTTTCTTT.

For the CDR3, the DNA is TGTGCCAGCAGCGTGCGTGGGGGTATGACCGGGGAGCTGTTTTTT. Amino acids: CASSVRGGMTGELFF. The chain carries TRBV7-3 and TRBJ2-2; D is tentatively TRBD1 or TRBD2 (5 bases each). Germline values: CDR1 SGHTA, CDR2 FQGTGA. With 5 bases removed from V and 5 bases from J, the gap between germline ends came to 15 bases. The CDR3 totals 15 residues.

This sequence joins TRBV7-2 and TRBJ1-3, with 7 bases identical to TRBD1. V dropped 1 base and J dropped 1; count of bases not matched to a gene: 4. Per germline, CDR1 SGHTA and CDR2 FQGNSA. This CDR3 has 16 amino acids. CDR3 in amino acids: CASSLERQGSGNTIYF. CDR3 in DNA: TGTGCCAGCAGCTTAGAAAGACAGGGTTCTGGAAACACCATATATTTT.

J is TRBJ2-1 and V is TRBV7-3; TRBD2 matches at 15 bases. Trimming cost V 4 bases and J 10 bases; bases outside gene matches: 2. CDR3 length: 14 amino acids. Germline V gene data show CDR1 as SGHTA and CDR2 as FQGTGA. CDR3 sequence reads: CASSSGLAGGEQFF. In nucleotides, the CDR3 is TGTGCCAGCAGCTCGGGACTAGCGGGGGGAGAGCAGTTCTTC.